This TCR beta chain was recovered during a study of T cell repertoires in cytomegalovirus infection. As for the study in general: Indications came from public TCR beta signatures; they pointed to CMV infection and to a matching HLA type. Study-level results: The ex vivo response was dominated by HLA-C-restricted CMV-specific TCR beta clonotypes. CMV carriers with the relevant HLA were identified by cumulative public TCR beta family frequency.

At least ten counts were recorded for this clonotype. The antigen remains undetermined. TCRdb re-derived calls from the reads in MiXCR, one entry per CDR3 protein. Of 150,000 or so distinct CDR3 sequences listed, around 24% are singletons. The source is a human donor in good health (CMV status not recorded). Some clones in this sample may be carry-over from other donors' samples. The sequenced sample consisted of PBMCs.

CDR3 amino acids: CAISSGGTDTQYF. CDR3 DNA sequence: TGTGCCATTTCTAGCGGGGGCACAGATACGCAGTATTTT. The chain couples TRBV12-3 or TRBV12-4 to TRBJ2-3; 9 bases match TRBD2. The CDR3 has 13 residues. The V and J ends lost 10 bases and 1 base, in that order; junction bases with no gene match: 3.